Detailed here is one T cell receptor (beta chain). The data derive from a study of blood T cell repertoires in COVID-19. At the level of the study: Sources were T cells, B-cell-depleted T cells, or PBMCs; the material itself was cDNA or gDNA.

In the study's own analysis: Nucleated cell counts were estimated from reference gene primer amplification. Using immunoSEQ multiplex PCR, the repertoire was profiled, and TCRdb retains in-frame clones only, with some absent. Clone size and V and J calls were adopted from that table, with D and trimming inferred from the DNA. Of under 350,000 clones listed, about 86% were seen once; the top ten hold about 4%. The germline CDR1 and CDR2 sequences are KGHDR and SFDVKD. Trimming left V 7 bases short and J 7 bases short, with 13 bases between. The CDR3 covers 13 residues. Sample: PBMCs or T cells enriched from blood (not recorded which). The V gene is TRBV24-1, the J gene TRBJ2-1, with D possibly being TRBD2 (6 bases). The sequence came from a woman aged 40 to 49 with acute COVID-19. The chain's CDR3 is CATSGSFTNEQFF. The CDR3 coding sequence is TGTGCCACCAGCGGGAGTTTCACTAATGAGCAGTTCTTC.